This TCR beta chain was profiled in a study of neurological immune-mediated disorders. The V gene's germline CDR1 is SSHAT and CDR2 FNYEAQ (reference sequence). Trimming pared 1 base from V and 6 bases from J, leaving 7 bases between. This CDR3 is built from 13 residues. TCRdb re-called the 5' RACE reads through MiXCR, storing one row per CDR3 protein. The repertoire holds more than 70,000 distinct CDR3 sequences, about 10% seen once, with 9.5% to 10% in the top ten. Time point denoted: longitudinal time-point 1 (baseline). PBMCs stored at -80 C, numbering 2 million, were the origin of the unsorted libraries. This clonotype was counted many times.

The receptor was derived from a young man in good health. Source material: PBMCs. V and J are TRBV7-7 and TRBJ1-5; D may be TRBD1 (6 bases). The CDR3 nucleotides are TGTGCCAGCAGCTTAGAACAGGGTCAGCCCCAGCATTTT. This sequence encodes CASSLEQGQPQHF.